This T cell receptor (beta chain) came from a study of T-cell reconstitution after alpha-beta-depleted transplantation in children. Overall study findings and caveats: One year post-transplant, T-cell counts and diversity were largely derived from T cells produced anew. Several hundred rapidly expanded clones from non-depleted graft cells reportedly supplied alpha-beta T cells about two months post-transplant. Diversity of TCRbeta at day 60 was high in some patients, arising from surviving recipient T cells and thymic progenitors.

Preparation of the TCRbeta library was carried out with unique molecular identifiers. TCRdb fed the PCR reads into MiXCR, producing one record per CDR3 protein. The sample lists around 94,000 distinct CDR3 sequences, 7.5% to 9% seen once, with 16% in the top ten. This clonotype occurred many times. What it binds is not known. The germline CDR1 and CDR2 sequences are MRHNA and SNTAGT. The ends lost 10 bases at V and 11 bases at J; junction bases unmatched: 3. This CDR3 has 9 amino acids. The J gene is TRBJ2-7, the V gene TRBV6-4; TRBD2 matches 9 bases. This TCR came from a boy aged 2 to 9 with acute lymphoblastic leukemia, due to receive a stem cell transplant. The sample here was PBMCs, taken before TCRalphabeta/CD19-depleted stem cell transplant. The CDR3 protein is CATIAGEYF. The CDR3 DNA reads as TGTGCCACCATAGCGGGGGAGTACTTC.